The clone carrying this TCR beta chain has only a few counts. The sample originates from a study of blood T cells in healthy people across ages. A second PCR, run for roughly 7 to 12 cycles, used a sample-barcoded 5' primer plus a J-beta primer mix. Each of the cDNA molecules was tagged by a template-switch adaptor with 12 random nucleotides. One entry per CDR3 protein, called by TCRdb with MiXCR from the 5' RACE reads. Of fewer than 900,000 distinct CDR3 sequences listed, 35% to 45% are singletons. The sample was blood. The sequence was obtained from a woman between 55 and 75 years old in good health.

The CDR3 region is CSASWPGGAETQYF. The CDR3 DNA follows: TGCAGTGCTAGTTGGCCGGGGGGAGCGGAGACCCAGTACTTC. The genes are TRBV20-1 and TRBJ2-7, with TRBD2 identical over 7 bases. With the DNA end fitting TRBJ2-5 better, the J assignment may be wrong. CDR3 length: 14 amino acids. CDR1 DFQATT and CDR2 SNEGSKA come from the germline V gene (reference sequence).